The 15 T cell receptor beta chains reported below all come from one sample, sequenced in a study of blood T cell repertoires in COVID-19. Sequencing was performed with immunoSEQ multiplex PCR; in TCRdb, only in-frame clones are kept and a portion is missing. The top ten hold 3.5% to 4.5% of the sample, which has about 140,000 clones, more than 75% seen once. The sample taken for sequencing was peripheral blood. These receptors were taken from a middle-aged woman with acute or convalescent COVID-19.

The genes are TRBV18 and TRBJ1-6; no reliable D call. The CDR3 length is 14 residues. V was pared by 2 bases and J by 8 bases, with 10 bases between. CDR1 and CDR2 from the germline V gene are KGHSH and LQKENI. The chain's CDR3 is CASSPYGRDSPLHF. The CDR3 nucleotides read TGTGCCAGCTCACCATATGGGAGAGATTCACCCCTCCACTTT.

This rearrangement joins TRBV15 to TRBJ2-1; D call uncertain. The germline gives CDR1 LNHNV, CDR2 YYDKDF (reference sequence). V was clipped by 0 bases and J by 5 bases, with 8 bases between them. This CDR3 spans 14 amino acids. CDR3 DNA sequence: TGTGCCACCAGCAGAGATGAGTCGCACAATGAGCAGTTCTTC. This encodes CATSRDESHNEQFF.

The CDR3 DNA reads as TGTGCCAGCAGCTTAGCCGGACAGGGGGCCACTGAAGCTTTCTTT. This sequence encodes CASSLAGQGATEAFF. The chain employs TRBV7-9 and TRBJ1-1, with 11 nucleotides matching TRBD1. The CDR3 runs 15 residues. Trimming cost V 0 bases and J 4 bases; bases outside gene matches: 1. Germline assignment: CDR1 SEHNR and CDR2 FQNEAQ (reference sequence). The full variable domain, in which reference TRBV7-9 and TRBJ1-1 provide the parts outside the CDR3, is DTGVSQNPRHKITKRGQNVTFRCDPISEHNRLYWYRQTLGQGPEFLTYFQNEAQLEKSRLLSDRFSAERPKGSFSTLEIQRTEQGDSAMYLCASSLAGQGATEAFFGQGTRLTVV.

This chain links TRBV5-1 with TRBJ1-2; D gene ambiguous. The CDR3 contains 13 residues. From germline, CDR1 is SGHRS and CDR2 YFSETQ. With 0 bases removed from V and 10 bases from J, the gap between germline ends came to 13 bases. This CDR3 reads CASSLGFQEDYTF. As DNA, the CDR3 is TGCGCCAGCAGCTTGGGTTTCCAAGAGGACTACACCTTC.

The chain combines TRBV4-3 with TRBJ1-1; D gene unclear. Germline V gene sequence: CDR1 LGHNA, CDR2 YSLEER. Trimming removed 6 bases from V and 0 bases from J, with 8 bases in between. CDR3 length: 13 residues. CDR3 sequence (DNA): TGCGCCAGCAGTGGACTGGTGAACACTGAAGCTTTCTTT. Protein product: CASSGLVNTEAFF.

This clone was recorded only once. The chain links TRBV6-2 or TRBV6-3 to TRBJ1-5, with 7 bases aligning to TRBD1. Trimming removed 6 bases from V and 3 bases from J; junction bases left unmatched: 8. The CDR3 spans 15 residues. Per the germline V gene, CDR1 is MNHEY and CDR2 is SVGEGT. The CDR3: CASSRPTGDNQPQHF. The CDR3 bases are TGTGCCAGCAGCCGCCCTACAGGGGACAATCAGCCCCAGCATTTT.

The chain links TRBV7-2 to TRBJ1-2; tentatively, D is TRBD1 (6 bases). The CDR3 is made up of 13 amino acids. Germline CDR1 is SGHTA and CDR2 is FQGNSA. The V end was cut by 2 bases, the J end by 4 bases, with 8 bases between. CDR3 nucleotide sequence: TGTGCCAGCAGCTTATACAGGGCCTATGGCTACACCTTC. Translating gives CASSLYRAYGYTF.

The sample holds a few counts of this clone. The chain has TRBV27 and TRBJ1-2; perhaps TRBD1 as D (6 bases). V was trimmed by 5 bases and J by 4 bases, leaving 14 bases between them. The CDR3 consists of 14 residues. CDR1 and CDR2 from the germline V gene are MNHEY and SMNVEV (reference sequence). The CDR3 bases are TGTGCCAGCAGTGCCCTGGACAGCTTCTATGGCTACACCTTC. It encodes CASSALDSFYGYTF.

Remarks on this clone: Distinct nucleotide sequences in the sample also encode this CDR3. This rearrangement joins TRBV18 to TRBJ1-1; D call uncertain. V was clipped by 2 bases and J by 2 bases, with 9 bases between them. The CDR3 has 14 residues. From germline, CDR1 is KGHSH and CDR2 LQKENI. The chain's CDR3 is CASSPGGGNTEAFF. CDR3 in DNA: TGTGCCAGCTCACCAGGCGGCGGAAACACTGAAGCTTTCTTT.

V is TRBV6-5 and J is TRBJ1-1; the D is unclear. V lost 0 bases and J 8 bases, leaving 10 bases between the germline ends. The CDR3 runs to 13 residues. Looked up from germline, CDR1 is MNHEY and CDR2 is SVGAGI. The CDR3 nucleotides read TGTGCCAGCAGTTACTCCTCCCAGATAGAAGCTTTCTTT. It yields the protein CASSYSSQIEAFF.

The rearrangement joins TRBV5-8 to TRBJ2-7, with 8 bases lining up with TRBD1. There are 14 residues in the CDR3. V trimming: 0 bases; J trimming: 6 bases; junction bases outside the gene matches: 5. CDR1 is SGHTS, CDR2 YDEGEE, per germline. The CDR3 region is CASSLVPGGGEQYF. CDR3 sequence (DNA): TGTGCCAGCAGCTTGGTTCCAGGGGGCGGCGAGCAGTACTTC.

Here the CDR3 reads CASKRGGVEQYF. The CDR3 nucleotides read TGTGCCAGTAAGCGGGGGGGCGTCGAGCAGTACTTC. The rearrangement uses TRBV5-6 and TRBJ2-7, with 10 positions matching TRBD2. This CDR3 is 12 amino acids long. V lost 8 bases, J lost 6 bases, and 5 bases stayed unmatched. In germline, CDR1 is SGHDT, CDR2 YYEEEE.

This clone has just a few counts. V usage is TRBV6-5 and J usage is TRBJ1-4; TRBD1 is a possible D gene (5 bases). The germline V and J ends were trimmed by 2 bases and 8 bases, with 12 bases remaining between them. Looked up from germline, CDR1 is MNHEY and CDR2 is SVGAGI. This CDR3 has 14 amino acids. DNA for the CDR3: TGTGCCAGCAGTTACGGGGCGGGGAAGGAAAAACTGTTTTTT. Residues: CASSYGAGKEKLFF.

The V gene is TRBV11-2, the J gene TRBJ1-1; D gene ambiguous. This CDR3 region has 15 residues. The germline V and J ends were trimmed by 1 base and 0 bases, with 9 bases remaining between them. CDR1 is SGHAT and CDR2 is FQNNGV in the germline V gene. CDR3 region: CASSLVALMNTEAFF. As DNA, the CDR3 is TGTGCCAGCAGCTTAGTGGCCCTCATGAACACTGAAGCTTTCTTT.

The V and J genes are TRBV19 and TRBJ1-5, with TRBD1 matching 12 bases. Germline V lookup: CDR1 LNHDA, CDR2 SQIVND (reference sequence). After removal of 3 bases from V and 4 bases from J, the junction contained 4 bases not matched to a gene. CDR3 length: 16 residues. CDR3 sequence reads: CASSIRDRGLNQPQHF. CDR3 nucleotides: TGTGCCAGTAGTATTCGGGACAGGGGGCTTAATCAGCCCCAGCATTTT.